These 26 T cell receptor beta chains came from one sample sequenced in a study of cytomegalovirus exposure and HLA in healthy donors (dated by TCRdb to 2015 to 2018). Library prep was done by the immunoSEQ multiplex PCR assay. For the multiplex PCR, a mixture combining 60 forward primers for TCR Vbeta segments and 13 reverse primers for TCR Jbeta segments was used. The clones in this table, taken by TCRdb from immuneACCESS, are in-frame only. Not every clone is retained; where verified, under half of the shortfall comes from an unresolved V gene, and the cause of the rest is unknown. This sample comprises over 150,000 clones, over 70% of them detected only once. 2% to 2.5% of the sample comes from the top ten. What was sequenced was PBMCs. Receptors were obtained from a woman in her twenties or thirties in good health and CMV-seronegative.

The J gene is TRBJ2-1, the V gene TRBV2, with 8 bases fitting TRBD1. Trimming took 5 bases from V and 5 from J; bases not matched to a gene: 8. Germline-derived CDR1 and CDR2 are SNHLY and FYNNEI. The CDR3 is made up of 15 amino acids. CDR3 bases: TGTGCCAGCAGTCTGGAGACAGGGGTCCACAATGAGCAGTTCTTC. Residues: CASSLETGVHNEQFF.

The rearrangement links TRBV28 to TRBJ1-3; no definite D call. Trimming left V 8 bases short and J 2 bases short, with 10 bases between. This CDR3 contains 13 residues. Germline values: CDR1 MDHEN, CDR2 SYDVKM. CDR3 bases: TGTGCCAGCGGTGAGGGAACTGGAAACACCATATATTTT. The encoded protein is CASGEGTGNTIYF.

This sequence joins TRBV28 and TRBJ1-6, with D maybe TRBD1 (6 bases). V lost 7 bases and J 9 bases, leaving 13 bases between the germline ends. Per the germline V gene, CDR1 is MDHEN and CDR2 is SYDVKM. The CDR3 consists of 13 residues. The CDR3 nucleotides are TGTGCCAGCACCATACAGGGTCCTTCACCCCTCCACTTT. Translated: CASTIQGPSPLHF.

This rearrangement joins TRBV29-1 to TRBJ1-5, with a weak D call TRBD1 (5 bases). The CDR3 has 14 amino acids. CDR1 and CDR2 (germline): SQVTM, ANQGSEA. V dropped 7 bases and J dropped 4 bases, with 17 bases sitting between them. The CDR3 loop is CSAGLGDSNQPQHF. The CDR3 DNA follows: TGCAGCGCTGGACTCGGGGACTCGAATCAGCCCCAGCATTTT.

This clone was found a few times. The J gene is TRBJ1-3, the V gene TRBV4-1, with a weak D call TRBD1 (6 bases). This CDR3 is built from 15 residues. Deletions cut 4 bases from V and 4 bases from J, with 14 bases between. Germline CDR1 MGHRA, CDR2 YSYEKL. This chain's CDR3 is CASSPQGLGGNTIYF. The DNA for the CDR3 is TGCGCCAGCAGCCCCCAGGGGCTAGGAGGAAACACCATATATTTT.

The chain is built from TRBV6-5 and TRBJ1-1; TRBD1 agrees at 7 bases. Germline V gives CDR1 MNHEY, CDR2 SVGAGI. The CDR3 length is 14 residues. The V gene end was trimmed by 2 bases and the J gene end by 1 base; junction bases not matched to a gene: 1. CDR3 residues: CASSYPGGNTEAFF. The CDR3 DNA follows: TGTGCCAGCAGTTACCCAGGGGGGAACACTGAAGCTTTCTTT.

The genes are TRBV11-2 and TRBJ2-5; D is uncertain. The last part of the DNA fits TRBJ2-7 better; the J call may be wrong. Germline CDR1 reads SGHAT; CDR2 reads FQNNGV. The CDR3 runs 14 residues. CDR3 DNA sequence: TGTGCCAGCAGCTTTGTCCCCAACTACTACGAGCAGTACTTC. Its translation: CASSFVPNYYEQYF.

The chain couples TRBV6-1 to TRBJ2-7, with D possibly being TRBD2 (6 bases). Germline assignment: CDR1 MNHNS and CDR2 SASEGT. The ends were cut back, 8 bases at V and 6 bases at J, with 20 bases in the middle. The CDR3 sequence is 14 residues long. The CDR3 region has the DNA TGTGCCAGCTTCTCCTCGGGGGTATCAAGCGAGCAGTACTTC. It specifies CASFSSGVSSEQYF.

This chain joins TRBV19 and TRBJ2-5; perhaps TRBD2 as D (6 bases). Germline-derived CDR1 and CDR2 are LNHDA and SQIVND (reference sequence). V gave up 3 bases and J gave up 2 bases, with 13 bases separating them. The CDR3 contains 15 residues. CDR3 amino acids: CASSMEGLGQETQYF. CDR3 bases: TGTGCCAGTAGTATGGAGGGATTGGGGCAAGAGACCCAGTACTTC.

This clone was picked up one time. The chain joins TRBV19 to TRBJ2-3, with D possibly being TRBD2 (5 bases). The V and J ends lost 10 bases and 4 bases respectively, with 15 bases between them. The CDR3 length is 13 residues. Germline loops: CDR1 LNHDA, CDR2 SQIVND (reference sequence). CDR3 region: CATASPDSDTQYF. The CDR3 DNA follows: TGTGCCACCGCTAGCCCCGACTCAGATACGCAGTATTTT.

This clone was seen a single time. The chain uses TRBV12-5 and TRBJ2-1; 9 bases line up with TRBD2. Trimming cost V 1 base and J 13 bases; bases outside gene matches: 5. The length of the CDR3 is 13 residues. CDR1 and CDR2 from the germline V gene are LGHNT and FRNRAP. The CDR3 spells CASGLGLADLQFF. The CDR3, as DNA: TGTGCTAGTGGTTTGGGACTAGCGGACCTACAGTTCTTC.

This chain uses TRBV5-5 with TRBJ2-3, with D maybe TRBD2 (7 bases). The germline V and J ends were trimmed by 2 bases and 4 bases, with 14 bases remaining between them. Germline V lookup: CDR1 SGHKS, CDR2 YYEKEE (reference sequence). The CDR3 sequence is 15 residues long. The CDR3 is CASSFVPGGPDTQYF. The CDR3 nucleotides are TGTGCCAGCAGCTTCGTCCCGGGGGGCCCAGATACGCAGTATTTT.

CDR3 sequence reads: CASSLATGTNTEAFF. The CDR3 coding sequence is TGCGCCAGCAGCTTGGCAACAGGGACGAACACTGAAGCTTTCTTT. The V call is TRBV5-1, the J call TRBJ1-1, with a weak D call TRBD1 (6 bases). The V end lost 0 bases, the J end lost 1 base, and 10 bases lay between the germline ends. The CDR3 covers 15 residues. Germline V gives CDR1 SGHRS, CDR2 YFSETQ.

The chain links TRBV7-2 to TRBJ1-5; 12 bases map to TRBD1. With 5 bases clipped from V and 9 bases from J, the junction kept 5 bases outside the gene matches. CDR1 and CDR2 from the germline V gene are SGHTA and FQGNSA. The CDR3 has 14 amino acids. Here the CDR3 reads CASSPGQGARPQHF. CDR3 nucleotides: TGTGCCAGCAGCCCGGGACAGGGGGCGAGGCCCCAGCATTTT.

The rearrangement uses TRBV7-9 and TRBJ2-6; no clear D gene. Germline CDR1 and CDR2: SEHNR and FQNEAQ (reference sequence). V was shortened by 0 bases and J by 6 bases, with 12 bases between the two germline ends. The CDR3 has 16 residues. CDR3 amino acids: CASSLAFEYEANVLTF. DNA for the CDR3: TGTGCCAGCAGCTTAGCGTTCGAGTATGAGGCCAACGTCCTGACTTTC. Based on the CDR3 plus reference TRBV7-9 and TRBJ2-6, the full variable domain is DTGVSQNPRHKITKRGQNVTFRCDPISEHNRLYWYRQTLGQGPEFLTYFQNEAQLEKSRLLSDRFSAERPKGSFSTLEIQRTEQGDSAMYLCASSLAFEYEANVLTFGAGSRLTVL.

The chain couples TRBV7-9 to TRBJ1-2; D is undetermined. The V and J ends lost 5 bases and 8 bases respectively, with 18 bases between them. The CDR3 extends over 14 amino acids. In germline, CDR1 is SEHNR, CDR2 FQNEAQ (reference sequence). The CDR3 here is CASSHVSGSYGYTF. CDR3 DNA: TGTGCCAGCAGCCATGTTTCGGGATCATACGGCTACACCTTC.

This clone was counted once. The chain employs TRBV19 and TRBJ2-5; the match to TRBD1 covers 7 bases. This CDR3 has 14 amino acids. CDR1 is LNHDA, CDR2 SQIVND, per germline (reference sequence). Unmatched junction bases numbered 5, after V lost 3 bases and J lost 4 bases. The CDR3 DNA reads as TGTGCCAGTAGTATTTGGGGACAGACAGAGACCCAGTACTTC. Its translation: CASSIWGQTETQYF.

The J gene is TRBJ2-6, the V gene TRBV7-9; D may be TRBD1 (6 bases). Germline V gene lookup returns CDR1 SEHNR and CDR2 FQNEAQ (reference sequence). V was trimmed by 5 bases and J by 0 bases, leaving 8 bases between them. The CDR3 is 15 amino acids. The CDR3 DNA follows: TGTGCCAGCAGCATACAGGGCTCTGGGGCCAACGTCCTGACTTTC. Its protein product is CASSIQGSGANVLTF. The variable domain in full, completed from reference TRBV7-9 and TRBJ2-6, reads DTGVSQNPRHKITKRGQNVTFRCDPISEHNRLYWYRQTLGQGPEFLTYFQNEAQLEKSRLLSDRFSAERPKGSFSTLEIQRTEQGDSAMYLCASSIQGSGANVLTFGAGSRLTVL.

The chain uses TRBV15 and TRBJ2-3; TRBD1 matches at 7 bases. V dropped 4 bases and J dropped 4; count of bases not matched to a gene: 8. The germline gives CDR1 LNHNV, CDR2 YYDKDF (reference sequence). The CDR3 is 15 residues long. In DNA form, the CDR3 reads TGTGCCACCAGCAACCGGGACAGAATTTCAGATACGCAGTATTTT. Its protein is CATSNRDRISDTQYF.

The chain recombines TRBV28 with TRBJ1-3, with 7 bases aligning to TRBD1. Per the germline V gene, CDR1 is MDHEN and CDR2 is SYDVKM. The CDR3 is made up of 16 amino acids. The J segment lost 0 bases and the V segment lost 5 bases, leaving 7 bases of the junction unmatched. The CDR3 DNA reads TGTGCCAGCAGTACACAGGGGCCAGTCTCTGGAAACACCATATATTTT. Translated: CASSTQGPVSGNTIYF. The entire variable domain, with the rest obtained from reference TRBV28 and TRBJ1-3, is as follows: DVKVTQSSRYLVKRTGEKVFLECVQDMDHENMFWYRQDPGLGLRLIYFSYDVKMKEKGDIPEGYSVSREKKERFSLILESASTNQTSMYLCASSTQGPVSGNTIYFGEGSWLTVV.

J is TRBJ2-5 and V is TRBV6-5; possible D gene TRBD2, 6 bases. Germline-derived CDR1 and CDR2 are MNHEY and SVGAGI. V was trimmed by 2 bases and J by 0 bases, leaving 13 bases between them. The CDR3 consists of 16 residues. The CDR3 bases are TGTGCCAGCAGTTACATCGGGACTCGGTACCAAGAGACCCAGTACTTC. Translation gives CASSYIGTRYQETQYF.

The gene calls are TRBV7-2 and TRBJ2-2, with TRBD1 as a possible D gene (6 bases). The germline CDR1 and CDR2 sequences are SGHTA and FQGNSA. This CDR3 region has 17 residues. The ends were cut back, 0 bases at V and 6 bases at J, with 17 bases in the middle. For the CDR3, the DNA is TGTGCCAGCAGCTTAGCTGCCGGGTATTCAGGGGCCGGGGAGCTGTTTTTT. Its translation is CASSLAAGYSGAGELFF.

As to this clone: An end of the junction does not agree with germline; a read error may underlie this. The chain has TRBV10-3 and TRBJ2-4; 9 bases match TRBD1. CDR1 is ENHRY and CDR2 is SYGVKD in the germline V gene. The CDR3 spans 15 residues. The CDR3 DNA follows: TGTGCCATCAGTTTGGGGGGGACAGGGAAAAACAGTCAGTACTTC. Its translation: CAISLGGTGKNSQYF.

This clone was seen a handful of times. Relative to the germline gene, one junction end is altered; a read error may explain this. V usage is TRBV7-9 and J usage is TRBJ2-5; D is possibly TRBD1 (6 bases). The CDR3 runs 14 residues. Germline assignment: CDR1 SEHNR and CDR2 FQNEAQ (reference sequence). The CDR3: CSSSPTERGKTQYF. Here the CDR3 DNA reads TGTTCCAGCAGCCCGACGGAAAGGGGGAAGACCCAGTACTTC.

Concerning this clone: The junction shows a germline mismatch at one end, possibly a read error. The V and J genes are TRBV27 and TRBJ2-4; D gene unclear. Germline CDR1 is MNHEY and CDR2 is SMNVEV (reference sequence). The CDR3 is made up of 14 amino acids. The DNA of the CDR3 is TGTGCCAGCAGCCCACAAACGAGCAAAAACAGTCAGTACTTC. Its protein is CASSPQTSKNSQYF.

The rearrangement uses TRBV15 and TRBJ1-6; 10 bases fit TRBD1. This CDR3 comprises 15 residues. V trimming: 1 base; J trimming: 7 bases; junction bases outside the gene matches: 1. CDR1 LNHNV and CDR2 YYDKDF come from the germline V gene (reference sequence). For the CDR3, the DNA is TGTGCCACCAGCAGAGGACAGGGGGCGAATTCACCCCTCCACTTT. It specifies CATSRGQGANSPLHF.